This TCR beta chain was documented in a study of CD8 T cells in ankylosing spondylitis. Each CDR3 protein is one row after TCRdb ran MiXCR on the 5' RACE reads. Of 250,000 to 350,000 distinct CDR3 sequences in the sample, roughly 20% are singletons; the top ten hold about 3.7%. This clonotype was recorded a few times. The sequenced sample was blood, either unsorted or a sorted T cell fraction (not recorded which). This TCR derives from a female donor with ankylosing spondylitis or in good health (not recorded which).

The CDR3 sequence is CASSQEIVGRVSGANVLTF. The DNA for the CDR3 is TGCGCCAGCAGCCAAGAAATAGTAGGCAGGGTCTCTGGGGCCAACGTCCTGACTTTC. This chain links TRBV4-3 with TRBJ2-6; D might be TRBD1 (5 bases). The CDR3 totals 19 residues. The germline V gene encodes CDR1 LGHNA and CDR2 YSLEER. V lost 0 bases and J 0 bases, leaving 15 bases between the germline ends.